This TCR beta chain was sequenced in a study of OX40 agonist ivuxolimab in advanced cancers. With 4 bases removed from V and 5 bases from J, the gap between germline ends came to 14 bases. Germline assignment: CDR1 GTSNPN and CDR2 SVGIG (reference sequence). The CDR3 totals 13 residues. TCRdb's copy holds only in-frame clones and misses some; the assay was immunoSEQ multiplex PCR. This table holds 45,000 to 50,000 clones, approximately 90% found once. The sequence came from an adult with an advanced solid tumor such as melanoma, head and neck, liver or kidney cancer. This sequence joins TRBV30 and TRBJ1-2, with D tentatively TRBD1 (5 bases). This sample comprised CD4+ or CD8+ T cells sorted from blood, obtained in a trial of the OX40 agonist ivuxolimab. The CDR3 here is CAWTETVRYGYTF. The CDR3 nucleotides are TGTGCCTGGACCGAGACAGTTAGATATGGCTACACCTTC.